The following is a T cell receptor (beta chain) sequence with its context. The data originate from a study of technical replicates of blood from a few donors. The V and J ends lost 1 base and 0 bases respectively, with 13 bases between them. The V gene's germline CDR1 is LGHNA and CDR2 YNFKEQ. This CDR3 contains 16 residues. Assay used: immunoSEQ multiplex PCR; TCRdb lists only in-frame clones, some missing. The sample yields 84,000 or so clones, roughly 94% seen once. The sample consisted of T cells isolated from PBMCs. The rearrangement links TRBV4-2 to TRBJ2-7; tentatively, D is TRBD2 (6 bases). The TCR sequence derives from a human donor in good health. The CDR3 reads CASSQVLGGASYEQYF. CDR3 in DNA: TGTGCCAGCAGCCAAGTTCTGGGCGGGGCCTCCTACGAGCAGTACTTC.